The clone carrying this TCR beta chain was detected a few times. Its antigen is still unknown. A much larger clone lies one base from this, so it may be a read error. This record comes from a study of regulatory T cells in long-lasting Graves disease. Study-wide results and caveats: Persistent disease preferred TRBV28, TRBJ1-2 and TRBJ2-5. Study of thyroid tissue was not done, with only peripheral blood studied. TCR diversity was lower in persistent Graves' patients than in newly diagnosed ones.

Time point indicated: persistent/refractory GD, antithyroid drugs over 5 years with positive TRAb. Researchers made the TCR library from RNA that was extracted from PBMCs. The source of the patients was an endocrinology department in Xi'an, China. Germline V CDR1 and CDR2: MNHEY, SVGEGT. The V gene lost 5 bases and the J gene lost 6 bases, with 16 bases spanning the gap. This CDR3 contains 15 residues. Arm-PCR of CDR3 regions and iRepertoire HTBI primers were the basis on which TCR beta libraries were built. Using its own MiXCR run on the multiplex PCR reads, TCRdb lists one record per CDR3 protein. The sample lists 350,000 to 450,000 distinct CDR3 sequences, approximately 25% seen once, with 28% in the top ten.

This clonotype was obtained from a woman aged 35 to 49 with Graves disease. The chain joins TRBV6-2 or TRBV6-3 to TRBJ2-2; weak D call: TRBD1 (6 bases). The starting material was peripheral blood mononuclear cells (PBMCs), obtained when the disease was refractory, from a patient treated with antithyroid drugs. The DNA of the CDR3 is TGTGCCAGCAGTGTCGGGGATGGGGGCGCCGGGGAGCTGTTTTTT. It yields the protein CASSVGDGGAGELFF.